This TCR beta chain is from a study of cytomegalovirus exposure and HLA in healthy donors. The study's findings and limits: Sequencing had likely introduced a cluster of highly shared sequence variants as an artifact. Later analysis associated a missense DCLRE1C variant with TCR beta V- and J-gene trimming.

Germline CDR1 SGHRS, CDR2 YFSETQ. V was pared by 3 bases and J by 3 bases, with 18 bases between. This CDR3 is built from 16 residues. With regard to this clone: The antigen is unknown.

Researchers ran the PCR with 60 Vbeta and 13 Jbeta primers. Assay used: immunoSEQ multiplex PCR; TCRdb lists only in-frame clones, some missing. Of 180,000 or so clones listed, approximately 86% are singletons. The sequenced sample was PBMCs. The chain uses TRBV5-1 and TRBJ1-1, with D possibly being TRBD1 (5 bases). This TCR was recovered from a woman aged 25-40 years in good health and CMV-seronegative. The CDR3 spells CASSSGVVGEDTEAFF. CDR3 coding DNA: TGCGCCAGCAGCTCGGGGGTGGTAGGGGAGGACACTGAAGCTTTCTTT.